Listed below are T cell receptor beta chains from one sample, sequenced in a study of blood T cell repertoires in COVID-19. Assay: immunoSEQ multiplex PCR; the TCRdb copy retains only in-frame clones and omits some. The sample shows 110,000 to 150,000 clones, about 87% of them seen only once. Sequencing was done on a sample of PBMCs or T cells enriched from blood (not recorded which). The origin of the receptors is a man in his fifties or sixties who had recovered from COVID-19. CDR3s include the opening cysteine and the closing phenylalanine or tryptophan. The D gene is left open where the match is weak. Not all rows give a size; the values are once, few, many and, for expanded clones, a class.

clone size: -
V gene: TRBV12-3/TRBV12-4
D gene: -
J gene: TRBJ1-3
CDR3 DNA: TGTGCCAGCAGTTCAGGGTACGGGAACACCATATATTTT
CDR3 protein: CASSSGYGNTIYF

clone size: -
V gene: TRBV10-3
D gene: -
J gene: TRBJ1-2
CDR3 DNA: TGTGCCACGGTGGGGTTTGAGGGCTATGGCTACACCTTC
CDR3 protein: CATVGFEGYGYTF

clone size: -
V gene: TRBV7-8
D gene: TRBD1
J gene: TRBJ2-2
CDR3 DNA: TGTGCCAGCAGCTCCCTAGACAGGGAAACCGGGGAGCTGTTTTTT
CDR3 protein: CASSSLDRETGELFF

clone size: few
V gene: TRBV30
D gene: -
J gene: TRBJ1-6
CDR3 DNA: TGTGCCTGGAGTGTGTGGCAGGAGGCTTCACCCCTCCACTTT
CDR3 protein: CAWSVWQEASPLHF

clone size: few
V gene: TRBV7-3
D gene: TRBD2
J gene: TRBJ2-3
CDR3 DNA: TGTGCCAGCAGCCGACTAGCGGGAGGGGTAGATACGCAGTATTTT
CDR3 protein: CASSRLAGGVDTQYF

clone size: -
V gene: TRBV5-1
D gene: -
J gene: TRBJ1-1
CDR3 DNA: TGCGCCAGCAGCTTGATGGGGGGTGGCACTGAAGCTTTCTTT
CDR3 protein: CASSLMGGGTEAFF

clone size: -
V gene: TRBV5-1
D gene: -
J gene: TRBJ2-5
CDR3 DNA: TGCGCCAGCGGAGAGGTCGAACAAGAGACCCAGTACTTC
CDR3 protein: CASGEVEQETQYF

clone size: -
V gene: TRBV2
D gene: -
J gene: TRBJ1-5
CDR3 DNA: TGTGCCAGCAGTGATATAAATCGCTACAGGGCCTATAGCAATCAGCCCCAGCATTTT
CDR3 protein: CASSDINRYRAYSNQPQHF

clone size: -
V gene: TRBV4-1
D gene: -
J gene: TRBJ1-5
CDR3 DNA: TGCGCCAGCAGCCAAGAAAGCGGGAGCAATCAGCCCCAGCATTTT
CDR3 protein: CASSQESGSNQPQHF

clone size: -
V gene: TRBV10-2
D gene: TRBD1
J gene: TRBJ1-5
CDR3 DNA: TGCGCCAGCAGACAGGGACAGGGGGGCAATCAGCCCCAGCATTTT
CDR3 protein: CASRQGQGGNQPQHF

clone size: few
V gene: TRBV18
D gene: TRBD1
J gene: TRBJ2-7
CDR3 DNA: TGTGCCAGCTCACCGCTCGACAGGGTAGACTACGAGCAGTACTTC
CDR3 protein: CASSPLDRVDYEQYF

clone size: -
V gene: TRBV5-5
D gene: -
J gene: TRBJ1-2
CDR3 DNA: TGTGCCAGCAGCCTGGCCCAGGGGTGGTATGGCTACACCTTC
CDR3 protein: CASSLAQGWYGYTF

clone size: -
V gene: TRBV6-1
D gene: TRBD1
J gene: TRBJ1-5
CDR3 DNA: TGTGCCAGCAGTGAGCGACAGGGAGGGCCCCAGCATTTT
CDR3 protein: CASSERQGGPQHF

clone size: -
V gene: TRBV29-1
D gene: -
J gene: TRBJ1-2
CDR3 DNA: TGCAGCGTTGGAGGGAACTATGGCTACACCTTC
CDR3 protein: CSVGGNYGYTF

clone size: -
V gene: TRBV5-5
D gene: -
J gene: TRBJ1-6
CDR3 DNA: TGTGCCAGCAGCCCCGCCACAGTTAAATATAATTCACCCCTCCACTTT
CDR3 protein: CASSPATVKYNSPLHF

clone size: -
V gene: TRBV27
D gene: TRBD1
J gene: TRBJ1-4
CDR3 DNA: TGTGCCAGCACCCTCATCGGGACAGGGGGCGGTAATGAAAAACTGTTTTTT
CDR3 protein: CASTLIGTGGGNEKLFF

clone size: -
V gene: TRBV18
D gene: TRBD1
J gene: TRBJ2-7
CDR3 DNA: TGTGCCAGCTCCGGACAGGGGTCGTCCGAGCAGTACTTC
CDR3 protein: CASSGQGSSEQYF

clone size: -
V gene: TRBV5-1
D gene: -
J gene: TRBJ2-1
CDR3 DNA: TGCGCCAGCAGCCGAGAGGGTGACGGTGAGCAGTTCTTC
CDR3 protein: CASSREGDGEQFF

clone size: once
V gene: TRBV12-3/TRBV12-4
D gene: -
J gene: TRBJ1-1
CDR3 DNA: TGTGCCAGCAGAGAATGGGGAGAAACTGAAGCTTTCTTT
CDR3 protein: CASREWGETEAFF

clone size: -
V gene: TRBV28
D gene: TRBD1
J gene: TRBJ2-3
CDR3 DNA: TGTGCCAGCAGTGTGACAGGGACAGGCACAGATACGCAGTATTTT
CDR3 protein: CASSVTGTGTDTQYF

clone size: -
V gene: TRBV5-4
D gene: TRBD2
J gene: TRBJ2-1
CDR3 DNA: TGTGCCAGCAGCCGATCGGGACTAGCAGATATCAATGAGCAGTTCTTC
CDR3 protein: CASSRSGLADINEQFF

clone size: -
V gene: TRBV10-2
D gene: TRBD2
J gene: TRBJ2-1
CDR3 DNA: TGCGCCAGCAGTCTAGCGGGAGTAAATGAGCAGTTCTTC
CDR3 protein: CASSLAGVNEQFF

clone size: -
V gene: TRBV30
D gene: -
J gene: TRBJ1-6
CDR3 DNA: TGTGCCTGGACGGGGAGCAGTTCCGAACCCCTCCACTTT
CDR3 protein: CAWTGSSSEPLHF

clone size: -
V gene: TRBV5-6
D gene: TRBD1
J gene: TRBJ1-2
CDR3 DNA: TGTGCCAGCAGCAAATCGGACAGGGGCTACACCTTC
CDR3 protein: CASSKSDRGYTF

clone size: -
V gene: TRBV5-1
D gene: -
J gene: TRBJ2-2
CDR3 DNA: TGCGCCAGCAGCTTGGTAAGGGGCGGCACCGGGGAGCTGTTTTTT
CDR3 protein: CASSLVRGGTGELFF

clone size: -
V gene: TRBV7-3
D gene: -
J gene: TRBJ2-3
CDR3 DNA: TGTGCCAGCAGCTTAGTGGGAGGACCAGATACGCAGTATTTT
CDR3 protein: CASSLVGGPDTQYF

clone size: few
V gene: TRBV2
D gene: -
J gene: TRBJ1-5
CDR3 DNA: TGTGCCAGCAGTGAAGGAACAGCTTCTTATCAGCCCCAGCATTTT
CDR3 protein: CASSEGTASYQPQHF

clone size: -
V gene: TRBV12-3/TRBV12-4
D gene: -
J gene: TRBJ1-1
CDR3 DNA: TGTGCCAGCACCCTGGGCCAGAACACTGAAGCTTTCTTT
CDR3 protein: CASTLGQNTEAFF

clone size: -
V gene: TRBV2
D gene: -
J gene: TRBJ2-3
CDR3 DNA: TGTGCCAGCAGTGAAGGAGGAGATACGCAGTATTTT
CDR3 protein: CASSEGGDTQYF

clone size: -
V gene: TRBV28
D gene: TRBD2
J gene: TRBJ2-2
CDR3 DNA: TGTGCCAGCAGTTTTACAGGGACTAGCGGGGGGTACTTCGCGAACACCGGGGAGCTGTTTTTT
CDR3 protein: CASSFTGTSGGYFANTGELFF

clone size: -
V gene: TRBV5-5
D gene: -
J gene: TRBJ1-5
CDR3 DNA: TGTGCCAGCAGCGGGGAGGGGCGCAATCAGCCCCAGCATTTT
CDR3 protein: CASSGEGRNQPQHF

clone size: few
V gene: TRBV5-4
D gene: TRBD1
J gene: TRBJ1-6
CDR3 DNA: TGTGCCAGCAGCCCAAGGACAGGGAAGGATTCACCCCTCCACTTT
CDR3 protein: CASSPRTGKDSPLHF

clone size: -
V gene: TRBV7-9
D gene: TRBD1
J gene: TRBJ1-5
CDR3 DNA: TGTGCCAGCAGCCCGGGACAGGGTTACAATCAGCCCCAGCATTTT
CDR3 protein: CASSPGQGYNQPQHF

clone size: once
V gene: TRBV15
D gene: -
J gene: TRBJ2-5
CDR3 DNA: TGTGCCACCAGCAGAGTGGGGGGTTGGGAGACCCAGTACTTC
CDR3 protein: CATSRVGGWETQYF

clone size: -
V gene: TRBV14
D gene: TRBD2
J gene: TRBJ2-5
CDR3 DNA: TGTGCCAGCAGCCAATTACTAGCGACTCAAGAGACCCAGTACTTC
CDR3 protein: CASSQLLATQETQYF

clone size: -
V gene: TRBV2
D gene: TRBD2
J gene: TRBJ2-3
CDR3 DNA: TGTGCCAGCAGTCCCCGTGCTAGCGGGGGGGCAGATACGCAGTATTTT
CDR3 protein: CASSPRASGGADTQYF

clone size: few
V gene: TRBV7-6
D gene: TRBD2
J gene: TRBJ2-7
CDR3 DNA: TGTGCCAGCAGCTTAAACGCAGGGTGGGGGGGAACCTACGAGCAGTACTTC
CDR3 protein: CASSLNAGWGGTYEQYF

clone size: -
V gene: TRBV27
D gene: TRBD1
J gene: TRBJ2-4
CDR3 DNA: TGTGCCAGCAGTTTGGGGGGACAGGGATCTGACATTCAGTACTTC
CDR3 protein: CASSLGGQGSDIQYF

clone size: -
V gene: TRBV28
D gene: -
J gene: TRBJ2-3
CDR3 DNA: TGTGCCAGCAGTAGCAGCCCGTCCAGGGGCCCAGATACGCAGTATTTT
CDR3 protein: CASSSSPSRGPDTQYF

clone size: -
V gene: TRBV20-1
D gene: -
J gene: TRBJ1-5
CDR3 DNA: TGCAGTGCTAGGGGAGGTCAGCCCCAGCATTTT
CDR3 protein: CSARGGQPQHF

clone size: -
V gene: TRBV18
D gene: TRBD1
J gene: TRBJ2-7
CDR3 DNA: TGTGCCAGCTCACCAAGGGACAGGTCGTACGAGCAGTACTTC
CDR3 protein: CASSPRDRSYEQYF

clone size: -
V gene: TRBV5-4
D gene: TRBD1
J gene: TRBJ1-2
CDR3 DNA: TGTGCCAGCAGCTTTTCCGGGACAGGGGTTATCGGCTACACCTTC
CDR3 protein: CASSFSGTGVIGYTF

clone size: -
V gene: TRBV2
D gene: -
J gene: TRBJ2-7
CDR3 DNA: TGTGCCAGCAGAAATAGAGACGTGTACAGTGACGTCTTCTACGAGCAGTACTTC
CDR3 protein: CASRNRDVYSDVFYEQYF

clone size: once
V gene: TRBV4-2
D gene: TRBD2
J gene: TRBJ2-7
CDR3 DNA: TGTGCCAGCAGCCGGGGACTAGATCCCTCCTACGAGCAGTACTTC
CDR3 protein: CASSRGLDPSYEQYF

clone size: -
V gene: TRBV4-1
D gene: -
J gene: TRBJ1-5
CDR3 DNA: TGCGCCAGCAGCCGCAATGTCGGGATCAATCAGCCCCAGCATTTT
CDR3 protein: CASSRNVGINQPQHF